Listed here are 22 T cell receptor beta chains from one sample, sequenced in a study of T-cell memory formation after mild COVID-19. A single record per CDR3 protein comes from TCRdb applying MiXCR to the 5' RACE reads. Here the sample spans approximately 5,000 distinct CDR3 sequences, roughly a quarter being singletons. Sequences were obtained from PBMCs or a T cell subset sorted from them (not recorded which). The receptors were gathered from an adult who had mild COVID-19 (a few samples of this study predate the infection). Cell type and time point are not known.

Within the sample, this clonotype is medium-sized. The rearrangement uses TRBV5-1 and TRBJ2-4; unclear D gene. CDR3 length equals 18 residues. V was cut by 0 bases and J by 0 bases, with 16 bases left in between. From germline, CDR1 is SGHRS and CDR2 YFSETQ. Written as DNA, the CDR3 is TGCGCCAGCAGCTTGGAAGGTTCCGTCATTTTAGCCAAAAACATTCAGTACTTC. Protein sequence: CASSLEGSVILAKNIQYF.

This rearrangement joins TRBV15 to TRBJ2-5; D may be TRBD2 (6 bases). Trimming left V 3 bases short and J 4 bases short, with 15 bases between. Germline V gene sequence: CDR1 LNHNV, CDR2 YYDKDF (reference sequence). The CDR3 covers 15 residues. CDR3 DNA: TGTGCCACCAGCAGCGGCTTCGGGACTGGAGAGACCCAGTACTTC. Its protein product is CATSSGFGTGETQYF.

CDR3: CASSPGGASPLHF. Written as DNA, the CDR3 is TGTGCCAGCTCACCTGGAGGGGCGTCACCCCTCCACTTT. This chain uses TRBV18 with TRBJ1-6; weak D call: TRBD1 (5 bases). Germline values: CDR1 KGHSH, CDR2 LQKENI. This CDR3 region has 13 residues. The V and J ends lost 3 bases and 10 bases respectively, with 10 bases between them.

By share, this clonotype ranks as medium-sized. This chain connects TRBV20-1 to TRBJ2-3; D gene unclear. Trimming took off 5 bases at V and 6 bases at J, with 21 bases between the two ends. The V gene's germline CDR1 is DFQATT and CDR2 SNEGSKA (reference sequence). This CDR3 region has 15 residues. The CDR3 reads CSAPDVSTTPDTQYF. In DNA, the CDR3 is TGCAGTGCTCCCGACGTCTCCACCACACCTGATACGCAGTATTTT.

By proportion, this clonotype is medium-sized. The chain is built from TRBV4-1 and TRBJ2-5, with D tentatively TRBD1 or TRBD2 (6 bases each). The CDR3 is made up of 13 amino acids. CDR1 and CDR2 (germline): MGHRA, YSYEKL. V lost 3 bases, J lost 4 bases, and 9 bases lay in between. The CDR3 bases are TGCGCCAGCAGCCACGGGGGCCGAGAGACCCAGTACTTC. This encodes CASSHGGRETQYF.

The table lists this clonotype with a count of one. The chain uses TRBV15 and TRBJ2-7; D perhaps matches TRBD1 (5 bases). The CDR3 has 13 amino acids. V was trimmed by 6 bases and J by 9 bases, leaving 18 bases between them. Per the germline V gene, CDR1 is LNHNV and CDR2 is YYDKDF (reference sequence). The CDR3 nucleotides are TGTGCCACCAGTACAGGTTTTGGTTTCGGGCAGTACGTC. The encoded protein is CATSTGFGFGQYV.

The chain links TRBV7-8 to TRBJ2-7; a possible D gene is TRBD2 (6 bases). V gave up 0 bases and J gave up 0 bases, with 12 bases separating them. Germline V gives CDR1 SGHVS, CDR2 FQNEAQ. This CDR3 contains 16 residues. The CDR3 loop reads CASSLAGISGSYEQYF. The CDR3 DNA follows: TGTGCCAGCAGCTTAGCCGGCATTAGCGGCTCCTACGAGCAGTACTTC.

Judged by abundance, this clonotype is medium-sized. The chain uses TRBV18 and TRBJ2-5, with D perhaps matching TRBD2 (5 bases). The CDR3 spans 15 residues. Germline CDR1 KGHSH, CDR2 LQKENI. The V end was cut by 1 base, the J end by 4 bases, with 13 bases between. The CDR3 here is CASSPRSGNRETQYF. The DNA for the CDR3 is TGTGCCAGCTCACCACGGTCGGGGAACCGAGAGACCCAGTACTTC.

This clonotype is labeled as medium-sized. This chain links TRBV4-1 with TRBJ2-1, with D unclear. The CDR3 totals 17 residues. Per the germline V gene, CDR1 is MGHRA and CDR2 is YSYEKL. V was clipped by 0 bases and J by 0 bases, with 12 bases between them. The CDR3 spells CASSQEPPDSSYNEQFF. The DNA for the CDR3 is TGCGCCAGCAGCCAAGAACCCCCCGATAGCTCCTACAATGAGCAGTTCTTC.

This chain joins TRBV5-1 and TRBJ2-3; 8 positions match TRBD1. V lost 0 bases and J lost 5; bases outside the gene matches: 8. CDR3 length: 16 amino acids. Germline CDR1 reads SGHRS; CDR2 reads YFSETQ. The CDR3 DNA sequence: TGCGCCAGCAGCTTGGAGGCCGGGACAGGTGAAGATACGCAGTATTTT. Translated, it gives CASSLEAGTGEDTQYF. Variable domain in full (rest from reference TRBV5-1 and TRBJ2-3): KAGVTQTPRYLIKTRGQQVTLSCSPISGHRSVSWYQQTPGQGLQFLFEYFSETQRNKGNFPGRFSGRQFSNSRSEMNVSTLELGDSALYLCASSLEAGTGEDTQYFGPGTRLTVL.

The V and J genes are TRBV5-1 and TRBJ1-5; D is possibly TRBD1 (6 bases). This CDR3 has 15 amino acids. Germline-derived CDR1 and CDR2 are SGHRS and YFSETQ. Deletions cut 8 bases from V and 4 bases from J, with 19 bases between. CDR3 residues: CARGAGPGVNQPQHF. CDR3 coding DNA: TGCGCCAGGGGGGCCGGGCCAGGCGTGAATCAGCCCCAGCATTTT.

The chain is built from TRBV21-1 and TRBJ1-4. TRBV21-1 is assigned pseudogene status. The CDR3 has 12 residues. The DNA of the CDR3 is TGTGCCAGCAGCAAAGGAGGTGAAAAACTGTTTTTT. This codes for CASSKGGEKLFF.

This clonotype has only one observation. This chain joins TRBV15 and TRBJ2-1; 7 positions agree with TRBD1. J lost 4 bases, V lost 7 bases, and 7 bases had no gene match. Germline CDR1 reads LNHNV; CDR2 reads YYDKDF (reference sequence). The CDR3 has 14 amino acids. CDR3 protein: CATKQGSGYNEQFF. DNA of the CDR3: TGTGCCACCAAACAGGGGTCGGGTTACAATGAGCAGTTCTTC.

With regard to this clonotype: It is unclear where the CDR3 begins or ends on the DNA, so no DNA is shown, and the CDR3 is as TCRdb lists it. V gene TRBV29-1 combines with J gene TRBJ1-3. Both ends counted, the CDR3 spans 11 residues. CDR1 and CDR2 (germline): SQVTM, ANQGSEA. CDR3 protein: CSVASGNTISF.

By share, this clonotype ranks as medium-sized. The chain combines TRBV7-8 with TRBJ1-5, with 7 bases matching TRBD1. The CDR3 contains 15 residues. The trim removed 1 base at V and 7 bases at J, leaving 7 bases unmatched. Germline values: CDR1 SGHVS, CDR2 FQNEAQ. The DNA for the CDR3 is TGTGCCAGCAGCTTAGGGACAGGAGAAGACCAGCCCCAGCATTTT. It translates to CASSLGTGEDQPQHF.

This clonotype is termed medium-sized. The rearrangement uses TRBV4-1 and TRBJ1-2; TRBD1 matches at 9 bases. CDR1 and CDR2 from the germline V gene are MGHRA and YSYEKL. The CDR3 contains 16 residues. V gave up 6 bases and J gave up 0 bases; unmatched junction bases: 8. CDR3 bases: TGCGCCAGCAGAAGGCCGGGACAGGGATCTAACTATGGCTACACCTTC. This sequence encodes CASRRPGQGSNYGYTF.

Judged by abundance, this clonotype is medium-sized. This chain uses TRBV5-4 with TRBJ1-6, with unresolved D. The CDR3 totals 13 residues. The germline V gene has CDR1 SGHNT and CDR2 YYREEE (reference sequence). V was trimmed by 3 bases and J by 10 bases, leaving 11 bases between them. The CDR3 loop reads CASSYRPSSPLHF. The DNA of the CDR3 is TGTGCCAGCAGCTATCGCCCCTCCTCACCCCTCCACTTT.

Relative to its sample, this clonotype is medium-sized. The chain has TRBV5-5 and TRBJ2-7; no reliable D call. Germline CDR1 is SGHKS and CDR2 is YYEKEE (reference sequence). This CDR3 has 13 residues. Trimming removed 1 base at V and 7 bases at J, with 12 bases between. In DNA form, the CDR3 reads TGTGCCAGCAGCTTGTCTGGGATAGGTGAGCAGTACTTC. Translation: CASSLSGIGEQYF.

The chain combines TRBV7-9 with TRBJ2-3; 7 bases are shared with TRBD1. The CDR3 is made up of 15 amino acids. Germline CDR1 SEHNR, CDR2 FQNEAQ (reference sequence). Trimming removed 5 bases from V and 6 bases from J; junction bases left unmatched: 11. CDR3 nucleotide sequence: TGTGCCAGCAGCCAGCGAGGGGGCCGAACCGATACGCAGTATTTT. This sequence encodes CASSQRGGRTDTQYF.

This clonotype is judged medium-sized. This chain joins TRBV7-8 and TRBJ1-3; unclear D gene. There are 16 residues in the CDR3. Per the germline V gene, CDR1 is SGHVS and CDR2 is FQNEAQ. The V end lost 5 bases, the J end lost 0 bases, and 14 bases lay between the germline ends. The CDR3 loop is CASSERPGPSGNTIYF. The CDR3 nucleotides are TGTGCCAGCAGCGAACGGCCGGGTCCCTCTGGAAACACCATATATTTT. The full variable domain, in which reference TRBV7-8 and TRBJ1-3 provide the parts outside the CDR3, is GAGVSQSPRYKVAKRGQDVALRCDPISGHVSLFWYQQALGQGPEFLTYFQNEAQLDKSGLPSDRFFAERPEGSVSTLKIQRTQQEDSAVYLCASSERPGPSGNTIYFGEGSWLTVV.

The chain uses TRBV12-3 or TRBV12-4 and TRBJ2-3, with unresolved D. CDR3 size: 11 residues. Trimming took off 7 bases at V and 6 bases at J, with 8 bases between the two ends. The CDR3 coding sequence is TGTGCCAGCACCGTGGGGGATACGCAGTATTTT. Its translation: CASTVGDTQYF.

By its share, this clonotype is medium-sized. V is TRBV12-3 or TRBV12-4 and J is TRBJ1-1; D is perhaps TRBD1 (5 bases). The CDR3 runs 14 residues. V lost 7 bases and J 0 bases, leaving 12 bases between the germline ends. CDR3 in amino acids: CASTLGQMNTEAFF. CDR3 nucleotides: TGTGCCAGCACCTTGGGGCAGATGAACACTGAAGCTTTCTTT.